The T cell receptor beta chain under discussion was sequenced for a study of response to subunit inactivated influenza vaccine. Via MiXCR, TCRdb re-called the RT-PCR reads, giving one row per CDR3 protein. Of a few hundred thousand distinct CDR3 sequences in the sample, 21% are singletons; the top ten hold around 9.6%. Study-wide points: Few new T cells, the authors suggested, are recruited by each seasonal influenza vaccination.

Turning to this clonotype: Antigen unknown.

Trimming took 6 bases from V and 1 from J, leaving 13 bases between them. This CDR3 is 15 amino acids long. This material consisted of PBMCs from blood, taken approximately 20 months after vaccination. The V and J genes are TRBV12-3 or TRBV12-4 and TRBJ1-5; a possible D gene is TRBD1 (5 bases). The clonotype comes from a man in his fifties or sixties who received an inactivated influenza vaccine. The CDR3 DNA is TGTGCCAGCAGCACTGGGGGAACAAGCAATCAGCCCCAGCATTTT. Residues: CASSTGGTSNQPQHF.